The sequence of this T cell receptor beta chain was determined in a study of T cells after yellow fever vaccination. TCRdb ran MiXCR on the 5' RACE reads and lists one entry per CDR3 protein. The data contain approximately 85,000 distinct CDR3 sequences, roughly 13% of them singletons. V shed 3 bases and J shed 5 bases, with 14 bases lying between them. The CDR3 is made up of 15 amino acids. CDR1 and CDR2 (germline): SGDLS, YYNGEE. This clonotype turned up a few times. Study observations and caveats: Researchers report a weaker secondary response that nonetheless peaked faster, day 5 versus 15.

This receptor was identified in a man between 18 and 29 years old who received the YFV17D yellow fever vaccine. The material was CD8+ T cells not binding an NS4B(214-222) dextramer, sorted from PBMCs, obtained more than 20 days after the first yellow fever vaccination. This chain connects TRBV9 to TRBJ2-2; D possibly matches TRBD1 or TRBD2 (5 bases each). CDR3 sequence (DNA): TGTGCCAGCAGCGGCCGGGACGGTCAGACCGGGGAGCTGTTTTTT. Residues: CASSGRDGQTGELFF.